In this sample, the clone carrying this TCR beta chain turned up a few times. Its antigen is not known. Each donor's blood draw was 7.5 to 10 milliliters of peripheral blood. The data were obtained in a study of blood T cells in healthy people across ages. About the study: Per two T cells, about one barcoded beta molecule was captured through template switching.

Study-level points and caveats: There were more naive CD4+ cells and higher diversity in long-lived donors than in aged donors.

Alongside a J-beta primer mix, a sample-barcoded 5' primer served in a second PCR lasting about 6 to 11 cycles. TCRdb reprocessed the 5' RACE reads via MiXCR and lists one record per CDR3 protein. The table has over a million distinct CDR3 sequences, 35% to 45% seen once. The trim removed 5 bases at V and 1 base at J, leaving 14 bases unmatched. The CDR3 extends over 18 amino acids. Germline loops: CDR1 SGHVS, CDR2 FNYEAQ. This receptor was identified in a woman aged 18-30 years in good health. This chain uses TRBV7-6 with TRBJ2-7, with 10 bases identical to TRBD1. Sample: blood. The CDR3 region is CASSTIPIGTGASYEQYF. The CDR3 DNA sequence: TGTGCCAGCAGCACAATCCCCATCGGGACAGGGGCTTCCTACGAGCAGTACTTC.